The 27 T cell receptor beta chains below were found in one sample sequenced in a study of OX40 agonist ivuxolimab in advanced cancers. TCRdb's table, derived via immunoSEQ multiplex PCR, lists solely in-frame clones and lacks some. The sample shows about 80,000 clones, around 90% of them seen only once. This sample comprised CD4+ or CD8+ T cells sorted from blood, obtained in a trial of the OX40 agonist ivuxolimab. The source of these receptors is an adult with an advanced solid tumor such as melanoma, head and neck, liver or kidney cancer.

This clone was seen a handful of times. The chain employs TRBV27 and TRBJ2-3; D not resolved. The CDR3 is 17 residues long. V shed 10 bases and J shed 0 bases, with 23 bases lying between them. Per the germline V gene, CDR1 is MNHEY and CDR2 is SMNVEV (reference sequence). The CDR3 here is CAIRPTAESASTDTQYF. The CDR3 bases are TGTGCCATCCGACCAACGGCAGAAAGTGCTAGCACAGATACGCAGTATTTT.

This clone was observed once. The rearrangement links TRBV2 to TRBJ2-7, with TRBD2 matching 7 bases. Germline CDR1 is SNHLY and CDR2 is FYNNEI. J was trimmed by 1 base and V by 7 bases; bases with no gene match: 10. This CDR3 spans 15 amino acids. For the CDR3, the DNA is TGTGCCAGCACACTCGGGGCTAGCGGTTCCTACGAGCAGTACTTC. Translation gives CASTLGASGSYEQYF. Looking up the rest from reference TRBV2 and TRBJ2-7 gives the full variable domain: EPEVTQTPSHQVTQMGQEVILRCVPISNHLYFYWYRQILGQKVEFLVSFYNNEISEKSEIFDDQFSVERPDGSNFTLKIRSTKLEDSAMYFCASTLGASGSYEQYFGPGTRLTVT.

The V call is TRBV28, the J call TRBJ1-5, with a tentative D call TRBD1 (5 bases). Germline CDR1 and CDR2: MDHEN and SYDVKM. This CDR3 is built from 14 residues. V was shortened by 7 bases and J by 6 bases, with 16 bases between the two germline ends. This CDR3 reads CASTWGVRGQPQHF. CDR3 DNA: TGTGCCAGCACTTGGGGGGTCCGGGGTCAGCCCCAGCATTTT.

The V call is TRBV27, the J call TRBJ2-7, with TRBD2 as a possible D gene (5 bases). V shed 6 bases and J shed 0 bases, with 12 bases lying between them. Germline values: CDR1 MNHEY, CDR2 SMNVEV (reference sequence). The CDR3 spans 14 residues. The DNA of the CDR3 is TGTGCCAGCAGGGAGGCTTTCCTCTCCTACGAGCAGTACTTC. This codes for CASREAFLSYEQYF.

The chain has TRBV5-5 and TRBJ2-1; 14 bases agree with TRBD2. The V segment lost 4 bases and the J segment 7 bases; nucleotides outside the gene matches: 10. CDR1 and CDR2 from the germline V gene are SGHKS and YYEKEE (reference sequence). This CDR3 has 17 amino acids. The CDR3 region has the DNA TGTGCCAGCAGCCCGAGACTAGCGGGAGGGCGATGGAATGAGCAGTTCTTC. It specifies CASSPRLAGGRWNEQFF.

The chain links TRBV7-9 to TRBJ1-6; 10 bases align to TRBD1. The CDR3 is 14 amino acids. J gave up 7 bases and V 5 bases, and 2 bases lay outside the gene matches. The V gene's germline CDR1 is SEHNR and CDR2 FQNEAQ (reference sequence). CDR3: CASSGQGVNSPLHF. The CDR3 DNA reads TGTGCCAGCAGCGGACAGGGGGTGAATTCACCCCTCCACTTT.

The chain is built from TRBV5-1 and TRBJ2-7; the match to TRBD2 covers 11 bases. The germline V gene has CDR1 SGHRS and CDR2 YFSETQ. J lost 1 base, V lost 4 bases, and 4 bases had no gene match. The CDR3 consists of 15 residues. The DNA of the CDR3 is TGCGCCAGCAGCGCCGGGACTAGCGGTTCCTACGAGCAGTACTTC. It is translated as CASSAGTSGSYEQYF.

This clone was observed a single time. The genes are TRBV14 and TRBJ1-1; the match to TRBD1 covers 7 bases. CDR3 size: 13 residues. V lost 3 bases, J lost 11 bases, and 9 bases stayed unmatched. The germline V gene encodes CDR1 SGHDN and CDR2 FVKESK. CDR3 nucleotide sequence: TGTGCCAGCAGCCATACCCGGACAGGAGGCGCTTTCTTT. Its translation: CASSHTRTGGAFF.

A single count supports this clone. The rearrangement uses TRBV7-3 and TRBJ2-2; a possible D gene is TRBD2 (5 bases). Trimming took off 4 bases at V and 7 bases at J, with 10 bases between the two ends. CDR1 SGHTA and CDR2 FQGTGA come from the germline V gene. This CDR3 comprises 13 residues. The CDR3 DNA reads TGTGCCAGCAGCTCGGGCGGAGGCGGGGAGCTGTTTTTT. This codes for CASSSGGGGELFF.

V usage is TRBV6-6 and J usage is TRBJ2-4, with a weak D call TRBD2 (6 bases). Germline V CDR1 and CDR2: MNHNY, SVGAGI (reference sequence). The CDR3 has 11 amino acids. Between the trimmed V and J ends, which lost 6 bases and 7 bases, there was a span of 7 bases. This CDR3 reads CASRGLNIQYF. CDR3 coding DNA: TGTGCCAGCAGGGGACTTAACATTCAGTACTTC.

CDR3 nucleotides: TGTGCCAGCTCCCCCCCCACGTTGGAAAAACTGTTTTTT. It specifies CASSPPTLEKLFF. This chain joins TRBV18 and TRBJ1-4; D not certain. Trimming left V 6 bases short and J 8 bases short, with 13 bases between. The germline CDR1 and CDR2 sequences are KGHSH and LQKENI. The CDR3 loop spans 13 amino acids.

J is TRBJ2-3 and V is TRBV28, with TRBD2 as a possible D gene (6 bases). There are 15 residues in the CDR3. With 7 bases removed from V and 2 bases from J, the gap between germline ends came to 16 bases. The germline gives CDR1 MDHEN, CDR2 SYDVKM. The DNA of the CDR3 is TGTGCCAGCAAAGGGAGGCGGGGTTCCACAGATACGCAGTATTTT. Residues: CASKGRRGSTDTQYF.

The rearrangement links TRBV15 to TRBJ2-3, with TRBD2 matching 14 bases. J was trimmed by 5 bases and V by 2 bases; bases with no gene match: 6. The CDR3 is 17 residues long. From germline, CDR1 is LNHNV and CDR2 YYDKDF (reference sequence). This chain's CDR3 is CATSRHGTSGSQDTQYF. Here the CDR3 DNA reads TGTGCCACCAGCAGACATGGGACTAGCGGGAGTCAAGATACGCAGTATTTT.

The CDR3 nucleotides are TGTGCCAGCAGTTCCCCCTTAGCGGGGAGTGGGGAGCAGTACTTC. The encoded protein is CASSSPLAGSGEQYF. The chain is built from TRBV6-5 and TRBJ2-7, with 8 bases fitting TRBD2. Trimming took 4 bases from V and 7 from J; bases not matched to a gene: 12. Germline V gene lookup returns CDR1 MNHEY and CDR2 SVGAGI. There are 15 residues in the CDR3.

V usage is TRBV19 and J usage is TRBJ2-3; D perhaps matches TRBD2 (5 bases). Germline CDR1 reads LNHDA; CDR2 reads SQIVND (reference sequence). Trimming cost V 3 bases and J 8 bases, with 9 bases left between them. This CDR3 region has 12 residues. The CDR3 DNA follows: TGTGCCAGTAGTATCCCGGGAATTACGCAGTATTTT. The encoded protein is CASSIPGITQYF.

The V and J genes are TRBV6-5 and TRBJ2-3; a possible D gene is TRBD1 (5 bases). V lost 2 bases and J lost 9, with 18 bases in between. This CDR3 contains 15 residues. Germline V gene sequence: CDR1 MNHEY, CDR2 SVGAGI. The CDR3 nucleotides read TGTGCCAGCAGTTACGCCCCACCCAAAAAGGGGACGCAGTATTTT. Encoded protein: CASSYAPPKKGTQYF.

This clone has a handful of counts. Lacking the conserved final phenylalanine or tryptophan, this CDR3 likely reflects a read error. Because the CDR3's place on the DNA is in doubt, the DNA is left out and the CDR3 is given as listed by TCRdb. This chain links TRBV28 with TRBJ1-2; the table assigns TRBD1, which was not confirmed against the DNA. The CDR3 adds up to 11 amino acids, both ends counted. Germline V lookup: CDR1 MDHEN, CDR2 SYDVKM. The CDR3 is CASSLYGQADV.

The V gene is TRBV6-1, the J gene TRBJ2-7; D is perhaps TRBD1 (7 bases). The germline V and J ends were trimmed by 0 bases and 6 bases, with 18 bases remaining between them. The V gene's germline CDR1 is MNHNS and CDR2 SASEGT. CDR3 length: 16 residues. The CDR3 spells CASSEALSGGLAEQYF. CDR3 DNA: TGTGCCAGCAGTGAAGCGTTATCAGGGGGGTTAGCCGAGCAGTACTTC.

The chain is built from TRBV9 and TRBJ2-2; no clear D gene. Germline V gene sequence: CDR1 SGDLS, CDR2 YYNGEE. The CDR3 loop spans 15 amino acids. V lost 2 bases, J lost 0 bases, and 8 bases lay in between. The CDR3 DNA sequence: TGTGCCAGCAGCGTGGACCTAACGAACACCGGGGAGCTGTTTTTT. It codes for CASSVDLTNTGELFF.

The CDR3: CASRTTRDEQYF. The DNA of the CDR3 is TGTGCCAGCAGGACAACGAGAGACGAGCAGTACTTC. This chain joins TRBV6-1 and TRBJ2-7, with unresolved D. V was clipped by 6 bases and J by 5 bases, with 11 bases between them. CDR1 MNHNS and CDR2 SASEGT come from the germline V gene. The CDR3 sequence is 12 residues long.

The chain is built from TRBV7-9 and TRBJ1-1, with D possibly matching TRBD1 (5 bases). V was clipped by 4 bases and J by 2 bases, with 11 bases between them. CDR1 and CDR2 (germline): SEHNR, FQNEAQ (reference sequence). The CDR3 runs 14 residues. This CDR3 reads CASSYVGVNTEAFF. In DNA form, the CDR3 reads TGTGCCAGCAGCTACGTAGGGGTCAACACTGAAGCTTTCTTT. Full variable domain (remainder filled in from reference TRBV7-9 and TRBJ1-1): DTGVSQNPRHKITKRGQNVTFRCDPISEHNRLYWYRQTLGQGPEFLTYFQNEAQLEKSRLLSDRFSAERPKGSFSTLEIQRTEQGDSAMYLCASSYVGVNTEAFFGQGTRLTVV.

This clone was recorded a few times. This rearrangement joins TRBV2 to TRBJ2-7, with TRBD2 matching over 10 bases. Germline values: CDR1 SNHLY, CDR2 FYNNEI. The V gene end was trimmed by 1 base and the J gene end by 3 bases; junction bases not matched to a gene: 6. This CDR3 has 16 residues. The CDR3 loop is CASSEEASGSFYEQYF. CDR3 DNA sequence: TGTGCCAGCAGTGAAGAAGCTAGCGGGAGCTTCTACGAGCAGTACTTC.

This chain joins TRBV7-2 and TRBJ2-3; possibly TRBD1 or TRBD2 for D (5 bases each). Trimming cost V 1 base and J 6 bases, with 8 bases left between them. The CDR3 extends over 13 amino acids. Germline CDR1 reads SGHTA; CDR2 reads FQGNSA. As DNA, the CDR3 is TGTGCCAGCAGCTTAGTCTGGGGGGATACGCAGTATTTT. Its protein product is CASSLVWGDTQYF. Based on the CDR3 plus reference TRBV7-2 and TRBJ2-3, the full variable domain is GAGVSQSPSNKVTEKGKDVELRCDPISGHTALYWYRQSLGQGLEFLIYFQGNSAPDKSGLPSDRFSAERTGGSVSTLTIQRTQQEDSAVYLCASSLVWGDTQYFGPGTRLTVL.

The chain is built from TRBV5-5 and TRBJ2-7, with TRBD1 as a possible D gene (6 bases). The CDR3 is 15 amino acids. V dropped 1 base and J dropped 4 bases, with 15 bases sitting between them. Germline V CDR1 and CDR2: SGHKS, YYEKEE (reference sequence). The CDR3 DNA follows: TGTGCCAGCAGCTTGTCATGGGGGCCAGAATACGAGCAGTACTTC. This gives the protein CASSLSWGPEYEQYF. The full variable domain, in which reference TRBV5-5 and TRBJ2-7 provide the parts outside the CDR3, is DAGVTQSPTHLIKTRGQQVTLRCSPISGHKSVSWYQQVLGQGPQFIFQYYEKEERGRGNFPDRFSARQFPNYSSELNVNALLLGDSALYLCASSLSWGPEYEQYFGPGTRLTVT.

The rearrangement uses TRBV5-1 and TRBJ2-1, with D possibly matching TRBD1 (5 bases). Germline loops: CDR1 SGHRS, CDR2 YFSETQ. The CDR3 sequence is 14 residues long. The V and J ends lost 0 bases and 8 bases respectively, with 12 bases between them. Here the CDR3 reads CASSLGPGMDEQFF. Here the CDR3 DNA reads TGCGCCAGCAGCTTGGGGCCAGGGATGGATGAGCAGTTCTTC. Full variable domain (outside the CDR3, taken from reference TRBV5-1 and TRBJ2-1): KAGVTQTPRYLIKTRGQQVTLSCSPISGHRSVSWYQQTPGQGLQFLFEYFSETQRNKGNFPGRFSGRQFSNSRSEMNVSTLELGDSALYLCASSLGPGMDEQFFGPGTRLTVL.

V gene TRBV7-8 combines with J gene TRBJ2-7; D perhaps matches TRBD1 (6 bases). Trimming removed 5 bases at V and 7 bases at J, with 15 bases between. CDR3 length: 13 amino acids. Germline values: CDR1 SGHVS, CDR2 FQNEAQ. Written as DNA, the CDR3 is TGTGCCAGCAGCGTAACAGGGAACCCAGAGCAGTACTTC. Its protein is CASSVTGNPEQYF.

The CDR3 DNA is TGTGCCAGCTCGGGACTAGCGTACTCCAATGAGCAGTTCTTC. As protein: CASSGLAYSNEQFF. J is TRBJ2-1 and V is TRBV7-3, with TRBD2 identical over 10 bases. V lost 8 bases, J lost 6 bases, and 7 bases stayed unmatched. The CDR3 extends over 14 amino acids. CDR1 SGHTA and CDR2 FQGTGA come from the germline V gene.